This T cell receptor (beta chain) was captured in a study of cytomegalovirus exposure and HLA in healthy donors. A remark on this clone: Its antigen remains unidentified.

PCR employed 60 Vbeta and 13 Jbeta primers. Original analysis: A later analysis counted 65 million to 95 million unique TCR beta chains, some 12 million shared. Sequenced by immunoSEQ multiplex PCR; TCRdb stores in-frame clones only, minus some. V and J calls plus clone size are reproduced from that table; the DNA served to infer D and trimming. Among 95,000 to 130,000 clones listed, 81% were seen once. Study results and caveats: Investigators reported approximately 170 TCR beta chains as tied to cytomegalovirus. One later analysis reportedly identified an Asian-associated ancestry cluster that showed fewer N-insertions than the roughly 700-donor mean. According to an earlier analysis, most TCR beta V segments yielded productive rearrangements about 87% or about 30% of the time.

There are 13 residues in the CDR3. Germline values: CDR1 MDHEN, CDR2 SYDVKM. V gave up 8 bases and J gave up 6 bases; unmatched junction bases: 9. The V call is TRBV28, the J call TRBJ1-2; 7 bases line up with TRBD1. The sequencing input was PBMCs. The TCR sequence derives from a young woman in good health and CMV-seronegative. CDR3 sequence (DNA): TGTGCCAGCGCGACAGGGAAGAGGCATGGCTACACCTTC. Translating it yields CASATGKRHGYTF.